A single sample is the source of the 19 T cell receptor beta chains below, sequenced in a study of blood T cell repertoires in COVID-19 (dated by TCRdb to 2018 to 2020). Receptor libraries were prepared by the immunoSEQ multiplex PCR assay. The source is immuneACCESS, and TCRdb retained only in-frame sequences with V and J called. Part of the clones is not carried over; for the studies checked, unresolved V genes explain less than half of this, and the remainder is unexplained. In all, the sample holds about 80,000 clones, and 60% to 80% of those were seen once. About a third of the sample lies in the top ten. Sequencing was done on a sample of peripheral blood. The receptors shown here come from a man between 60 and 75 years old with COVID-19, enrolled during active disease.

The chain combines TRBV7-2 with TRBJ1-2, with D tentatively TRBD1 (6 bases). This CDR3 spans 15 amino acids. Between the trimmed V and J ends, which lost 4 bases and 4 bases, there was a span of 16 bases. Germline V gives CDR1 SGHTA, CDR2 FQGNSA. The CDR3 loop reads CASSSNRDLAYGYTF. The CDR3, as DNA: TGTGCCAGCAGCTCGAACAGGGACCTTGCCTATGGCTACACCTTC. The full variable domain, with the rest looked up from reference TRBV7-2 and TRBJ1-2, is GAGVSQSPSNKVTEKGKDVELRCDPISGHTALYWYRQSLGQGLEFLIYFQGNSAPDKSGLPSDRFSAERTGGSVSTLTIQRTQQEDSAVYLCASSSNRDLAYGYTFGSGTRLTVV.

This clone has only a few counts. The chain uses TRBV5-4 and TRBJ1-4; a weak D match, TRBD1 (5 bases). The CDR3 spans 14 residues. Germline CDR1 reads SGHNT; CDR2 reads YYREEE (reference sequence). Trimming shortened V by 0 bases and J by 2 bases, and 5 bases separated the two germline ends. The CDR3 reads CASSLEGTNEKLFF. The CDR3 coding sequence is TGTGCCAGCAGCTTGGAGGGGACTAATGAAAAACTGTTTTTT. Full variable domain (remainder filled in from reference TRBV5-4 and TRBJ1-4): ETGVTQSPTHLIKTRGQQVTLRCSSQSGHNTVSWYQQALGQGPQFIFQYYREEENGRGNFPPRFSGLQFPNYSSELNVNALELDDSALYLCASSLEGTNEKLFFGSGTQLSVL.

The CDR3 is CASRQNKDSLYGYTF. CDR3 in DNA: TGTGCCAGCAGGCAAAACAAGGACAGCTTATATGGCTACACCTTC. This chain links TRBV6-5 with TRBJ1-2; perhaps TRBD1 as D (6 bases). Between the trimmed V and J ends, which lost 6 bases and 5 bases, there was a span of 19 bases. Germline V gene data show CDR1 as MNHEY and CDR2 as SVGAGI. CDR3 length: 15 residues.

This chain joins TRBV14 and TRBJ2-7, with 7 bases matching TRBD2. Germline V gives CDR1 SGHDN, CDR2 FVKESK. The CDR3 is made up of 16 amino acids. Losses at the gene ends were 4 bases for V and 2 bases for J; bases not matched to a gene: 11. The DNA of the CDR3 is TGTGCCAGCAGCCGACAAGCGGCGGGAGTCGCCTACGAGCAGTACTTC. This encodes CASSRQAAGVAYEQYF. Variable domain in full (rest from reference TRBV14 and TRBJ2-7): EAGVTQFPSHSVIEKGQTVTLRCDPISGHDNLYWYRRVMGKEIKFLLHFVKESKQDESGMPNNRFLAERTGGTYSTLKVQPAELEDSGVYFCASSRQAAGVAYEQYFGPGTRLTVT.

This clone was observed a handful of times. The genes are TRBV12-3 or TRBV12-4 and TRBJ2-7, with 8 nucleotides matching TRBD2. This CDR3 region has 13 residues. The ends lost 8 bases at V and 9 bases at J; junction bases unmatched: 12. The CDR3 here is CASGLAGIDGQYF. The CDR3 region has the DNA TGTGCCAGCGGGCTAGCGGGTATAGACGGGCAGTACTTC.

The rearrangement links TRBV7-9 to TRBJ2-2, with 7 bases aligning to TRBD2. This CDR3 is built from 17 residues. Germline CDR1 SEHNR, CDR2 FQNEAQ (reference sequence). The trim removed 5 bases at V and 1 base at J, leaving 10 bases unmatched. In DNA form, the CDR3 reads TGTGCCAGCAGCCCAACCCCCGGGACTAAGAACACCGGGGAGCTGTTTTTT. Protein: CASSPTPGTKNTGELFF.

This chain links TRBV7-8 with TRBJ2-1; the D gene is possibly TRBD1 (5 bases). CDR3 size: 15 residues. The germline V and J ends were trimmed by 5 bases and 3 bases, with 14 bases remaining between them. Germline CDR1 is SGHVS and CDR2 is FQNEAQ. The CDR3 reads CASSLRWGDYNEQFF. The CDR3 region has the DNA TGTGCCAGCAGCCTCCGGTGGGGCGACTACAATGAGCAGTTCTTC.

V and J are TRBV5-1 and TRBJ1-2; 10 nucleotides match TRBD1. The CDR3 covers 17 residues. Germline V CDR1 and CDR2: SGHRS, YFSETQ. With 6 bases clipped from V and 0 bases from J, the junction kept 11 bases outside the gene matches. The CDR3 here is CASTAGQGGISNYGYTF. CDR3 nucleotide sequence: TGCGCCAGCACCGCCGGACAGGGGGGGATCTCTAACTATGGCTACACCTTC.

This clone appeared once. This rearrangement joins TRBV3-1 (or the pseudogene TRBV3-2) to TRBJ2-5; 8 nucleotides line up with TRBD1. CDR3 length: 18 amino acids. Germline V lookup: CDR1 LGHDT, CDR2 YNNKEL (reference sequence). V lost 3 bases to trimming and J lost 1 base; unmatched junction nucleotides: 13. In DNA, the CDR3 is TGTGCCAGCAGCCAGAAACGGGGGACAGGCAACTTCCAAGAGACCCAGTACTTC. This translates into CASSQKRGTGNFQETQYF.

CDR3 sequence reads: CASSPDRVSETQYF. The DNA for the CDR3 is TGTGCCAGCAGCCCAGACAGGGTTTCAGAGACCCAGTACTTC. This rearrangement joins TRBV5-4 to TRBJ2-5; TRBD1 agrees at 7 bases. The trim removed 4 bases at V and 4 bases at J, leaving 7 bases unmatched. The CDR3 is 14 residues long. Germline V lookup: CDR1 SGHNT, CDR2 YYREEE (reference sequence).

This clone has only a few counts. The chain carries TRBV6-5 and TRBJ1-6; perhaps TRBD1 as D (6 bases). Germline values: CDR1 MNHEY, CDR2 SVGAGI. Deletions cut 6 bases from V and 7 bases from J, with 16 bases between. There are 15 residues in the CDR3. This CDR3 reads CASRNYLQGNSPLHF. The CDR3 DNA reads TGTGCCAGCAGGAACTACCTGCAGGGGAATTCACCCCTCCACTTT.

This sequence joins TRBV19 and TRBJ2-7; a possible D gene is TRBD1 (6 bases). The V end was cut by 3 bases, the J end by 3 bases, with 12 bases between. Germline CDR1 reads LNHDA; CDR2 reads SQIVND (reference sequence). The CDR3 runs to 14 residues. The CDR3 nucleotides are TGTGCCAGTAGTATCTACCGGGACAACTACGAGCAGTACTTC. This sequence encodes CASSIYRDNYEQYF.

The chain's CDR3 is CASSFSRDYGSTGELFF. CDR3 coding DNA: TGTGCCAGCAGTTTCAGCCGGGACTACGGGTCCACCGGGGAGCTGTTTTTT. The chain is built from TRBV27 and TRBJ2-2; TRBD2 matches at 7 bases. CDR1 and CDR2 (germline): MNHEY, SMNVEV (reference sequence). The CDR3 spans 17 residues. V lost 3 bases and J lost 4; bases outside the gene matches: 11.

This sequence joins TRBV7-6 and TRBJ1-2, with unresolved D. V was trimmed by 0 bases and J by 5 bases, leaving 13 bases between them. There are 15 residues in the CDR3. Germline-derived CDR1 and CDR2 are SGHVS and FNYEAQ. The CDR3 protein is CASSLASGVSYGYTF. The CDR3 DNA reads as TGTGCCAGCAGCTTAGCCTCAGGCGTTTCATATGGCTACACCTTC.

This clone was observed a few times. The CDR3 sequence: CASNLEGDTEAFF. The CDR3, as DNA: TGTGCCAGCAACCTCGAAGGGGACACTGAAGCTTTCTTT. The chain links TRBV9 to TRBJ1-1; maybe TRBD1 (5 bases). V dropped 6 bases and J dropped 3 bases, with 12 bases sitting between them. This CDR3 is built from 13 residues. The germline V gene has CDR1 SGDLS and CDR2 YYNGEE.

V is TRBV11-2 and J is TRBJ2-7; D possibly corresponds to TRBD1 (5 bases). Trimming left V 1 base short and J 2 bases short, with 9 bases between. CDR1 and CDR2 from the germline V gene are SGHAT and FQNNGV. The CDR3 is 14 residues long. The CDR3 DNA reads as TGTGCCAGCAGCTTAGCAGGGTCTACCTACGAGCAGTACTTC. Its translation: CASSLAGSTYEQYF.

V is TRBV7-2 and J is TRBJ2-5, with D unclear. The germline V gene encodes CDR1 SGHTA and CDR2 FQGNSA. The ends were cut back, 5 bases at V and 1 base at J, with 11 bases in the middle. The CDR3 has 14 amino acids. The CDR3 is CASSERWLQETQYF. Written as DNA, the CDR3 is TGTGCCAGCAGCGAGAGGTGGCTCCAAGAGACCCAGTACTTC.

This clone was counted a single time. J is TRBJ2-5 and V is TRBV9; D gene unclear. Germline CDR1 and CDR2: SGDLS and YYNGEE. The CDR3 contains 15 residues. V lost 0 bases to trimming and J lost 1 base, with 10 bases between them. CDR3 coding DNA: TGTGCCAGCAGCGTAGGTTCTACAGTCCAAGAGACCCAGTACTTC. Amino acids: CASSVGSTVQETQYF. Full variable domain (remainder filled in from reference TRBV9 and TRBJ2-5): DSGVTQTPKHLITATGQRVTLRCSPRSGDLSVYWYQQSLDQGLQFLIQYYNGEERAKGNILERFSAQQFPDLHSELNLSSLELGDSALYFCASSVGSTVQETQYFGPGTRLLVL.

This sequence joins TRBV11-2 and TRBJ2-1; 8 bases are shared with TRBD2. The CDR3 extends over 15 amino acids. The J segment lost 10 bases and the V segment lost 0 bases, leaving 8 bases of the junction unmatched. Germline V CDR1 and CDR2: SGHAT, FQNNGV. CDR3 in DNA: TGTGCCAGCAGCTTAGATGTGGGTAGCGGGAAAGAGCAGTTCTTC. It encodes CASSLDVGSGKEQFF.